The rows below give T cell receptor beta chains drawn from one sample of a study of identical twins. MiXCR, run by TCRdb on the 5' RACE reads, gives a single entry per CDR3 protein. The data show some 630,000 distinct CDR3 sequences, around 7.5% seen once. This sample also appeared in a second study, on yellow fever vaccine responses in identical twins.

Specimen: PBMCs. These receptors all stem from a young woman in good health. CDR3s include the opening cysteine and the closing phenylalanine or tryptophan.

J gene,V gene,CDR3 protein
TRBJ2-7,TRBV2,CASRARTGNYEQYF
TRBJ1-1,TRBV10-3,CAISGTGTTNTEAFF
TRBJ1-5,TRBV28,CASSPSVPQHF
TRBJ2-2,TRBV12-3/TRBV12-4,CASTASGTHLNTGELFF
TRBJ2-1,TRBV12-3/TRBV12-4,CASRRREQFF
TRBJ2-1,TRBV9,CASQANEQFF
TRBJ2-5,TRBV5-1,CASSPRTQETQYF
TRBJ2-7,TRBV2,CASRGGLRTYEQYF
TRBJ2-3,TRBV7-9,CASSPGQFSSTDTQYF
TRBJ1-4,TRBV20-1,CSAITGTNEKLFF
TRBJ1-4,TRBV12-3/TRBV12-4,CASSLVEGKLFF
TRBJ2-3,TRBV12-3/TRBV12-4,CASSPAGVAGGTDTQYF
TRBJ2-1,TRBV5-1,CASTRQDMPTEQFF
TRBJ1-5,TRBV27,CASSLSQGANQPQHF
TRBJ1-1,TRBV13,CASSFLGRSNTEAFF
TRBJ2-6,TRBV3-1,CASSHLAAGSGANVLTF
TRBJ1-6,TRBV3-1,CASSPTRGGQGGSPLHF
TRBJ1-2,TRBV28,CASSPRTVGYTF
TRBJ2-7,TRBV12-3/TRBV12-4,CASSSFRTGGAEQYF
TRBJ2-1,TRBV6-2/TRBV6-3,CASSYLNNYNEQFF
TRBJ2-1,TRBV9,CASDGGSSSYNEQFF
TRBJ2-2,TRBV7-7,CASSIGEAGELFF
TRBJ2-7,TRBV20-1,CSARLAGESYEQYF
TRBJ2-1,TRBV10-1,CASRTGLDSYNEQFF
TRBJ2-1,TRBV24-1,CATSALAGMNEQFF
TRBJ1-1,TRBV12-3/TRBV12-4,CATRLGGTEAFF
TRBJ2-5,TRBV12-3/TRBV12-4,CASSFRSSGRASEQETQYF
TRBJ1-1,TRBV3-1,CASRPGQNTEAFF
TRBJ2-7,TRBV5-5,CASSLASSVPIYEQYF
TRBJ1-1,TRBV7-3,CASSLTSVSPLGAFF
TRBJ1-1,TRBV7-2,CASSLNRGNTEAFF
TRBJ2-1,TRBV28,CASCFFPWRGENNEQFF
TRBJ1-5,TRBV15,CATRSYPRTGDNQPQHF
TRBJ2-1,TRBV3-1,CASSQNRFAYNEQFF
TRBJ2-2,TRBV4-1,CASSRVRLAANTGELFF
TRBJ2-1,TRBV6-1,CASKTGASSYNEQFF
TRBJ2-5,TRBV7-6,CASSLRHEGGWGETQYF
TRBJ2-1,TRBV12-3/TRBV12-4,CTSSLAGSYLTANNEQFF
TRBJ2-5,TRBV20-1,CSALTGVKTQYF
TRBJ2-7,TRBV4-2,CASSPTSGSFDEQYF
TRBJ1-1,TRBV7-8,CASSLFRTGQQAEAFF
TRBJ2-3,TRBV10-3,CAISGGSDTQYF
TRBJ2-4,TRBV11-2,CASSPSGTSGNIQYF
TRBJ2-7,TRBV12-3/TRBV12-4,CASSLELAVGRQYF
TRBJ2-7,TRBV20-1,CSARGQGAPYEQYF
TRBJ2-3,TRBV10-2,CASRKPGSTDTQYF
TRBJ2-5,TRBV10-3,CAISPRTSGQETQYF
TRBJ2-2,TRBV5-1,CASSFWGQGPPGELFF
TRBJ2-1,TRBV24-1,CATSQTGLLFNEQFF
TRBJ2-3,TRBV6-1,CASRPSGADTDTQYF
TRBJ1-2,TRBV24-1,CATSDSGRIPYGYTF
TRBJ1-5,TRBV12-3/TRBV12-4,CASSPGQGTYQPQHF
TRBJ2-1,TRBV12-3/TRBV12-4,CASSRTSGGGPSYNEQFF
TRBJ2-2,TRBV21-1,CASGTSGNTGELFF
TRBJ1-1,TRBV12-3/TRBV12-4,CASSGSGGTEAFF
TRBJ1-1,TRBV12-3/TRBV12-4,CASRKQGTEAFF
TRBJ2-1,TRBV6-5,CASSNDRGRNEQFF
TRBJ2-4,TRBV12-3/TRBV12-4,CASSLSTLGDIQYF